Presented here are 27 T cell receptor beta chains from one specimen sequenced in a study of shared T cell receptors in the human thymus. Sequenced by immunoSEQ multiplex PCR; TCRdb stores in-frame clones only, minus some. The repertoire holds around 730,000 clones, with approximately 85% as singletons. This sample was shared with a second study, whose subject was human thymus T cells.

The specimen sequenced was thymocytes. The receptors derive from a girl less than two years old with a congenital heart defect.

The CDR3 DNA reads TGTGCCAGCAGTGGAGATGGCTACACCTTC. Protein: CASSGDGYTF. The chain couples TRBV28 to TRBJ1-2; D is ambiguous. This CDR3 has 10 amino acids. Germline V gene lookup returns CDR1 MDHEN and CDR2 SYDVKM. The germline V and J ends were trimmed by 5 bases and 6 bases, with 4 bases remaining between them.

The chain recombines TRBV7-8 with TRBJ1-1, with D maybe TRBD1 (5 bases). Germline V gene data show CDR1 as SGHVS and CDR2 as FQNEAQ. The CDR3 is 16 residues long. Trimming left V 1 base short and J 0 bases short, with 12 bases between. CDR3 bases: TGTGCCAGCAGCTTAGGGTGGGCAGGGCTGAACACTGAAGCTTTCTTT. Translation gives CASSLGWAGLNTEAFF.

This chain joins TRBV19 and TRBJ2-7; 7 nucleotides agree with TRBD2. The CDR3 covers 13 residues. With 5 bases clipped from V and 1 base from J, the junction kept 2 bases outside the gene matches. Germline V gene lookup returns CDR1 LNHDA and CDR2 SQIVND (reference sequence). The CDR3 protein is CASSVAGSYEQYF. Written as DNA, the CDR3 is TGTGCCAGTAGTGTAGCGGGTTCCTACGAGCAGTACTTC.

The chain carries TRBV6-1 and TRBJ2-3; D is ambiguous. The CDR3 runs 13 residues. The germline gives CDR1 MNHNS, CDR2 SASEGT. V was pared by 5 bases and J by 0 bases, with 6 bases between. The CDR3 spells CASSTPSTDTQYF. The CDR3 DNA reads TGTGCCAGCAGTACACCTAGCACAGATACGCAGTATTTT.

The chain carries TRBV5-1 and TRBJ1-1; 8 bases fit TRBD1. After removal of 0 bases from V and 1 base from J, the junction contained 2 bases not matched to a gene. Germline assignment: CDR1 SGHRS and CDR2 YFSETQ. The CDR3 is made up of 15 amino acids. CDR3 bases: TGCGCCAGCAGCTTGGAGGGACAGGCGAACACTGAAGCTTTCTTT. Translation gives CASSLEGQANTEAFF.

On this clone: The junction differs from germline at one of its ends, possibly a read error. The same CDR3 can be traced to other DNA sequences in this sample. The V and J genes are TRBV4-2 and TRBJ1-6; possibly TRBD1 for D (5 bases). The length of the CDR3 is 17 residues. Germline V gene lookup returns CDR1 LGHNA and CDR2 YNFKEQ. CDR3: CASSQDPGRSYNSPLHF. The CDR3 DNA is TGTGCCAGCAGCCAAGATCCAGGGCGCTCCTATAATTCCCCCCTCCACTTT.

This sequence joins TRBV6-4 and TRBJ2-7; 8 bases align to TRBD2. Germline loops: CDR1 MRHNA, CDR2 SNTAGT. This CDR3 is built from 15 residues. V lost 2 bases to trimming and J lost 2 bases; unmatched junction nucleotides: 5. The CDR3 DNA reads as TGTGCCAGCAGTGACAGTAGCGGGGATGCCTACGAGCAGTACTTC. As protein: CASSDSSGDAYEQYF.

V is TRBV5-6 and J is TRBJ1-4; 7 bases fit TRBD1. The germline V gene encodes CDR1 SGHDT and CDR2 YYEEEE. After removal of 3 bases from V and 7 bases from J, the junction contained 12 bases not matched to a gene. The CDR3 sequence is 16 residues long. CDR3 loop: CASSCDAQRGPEKLFF. The CDR3 DNA follows: TGTGCCAGCAGCTGTGATGCCCAGAGGGGGCCTGAAAAACTGTTTTTT.

The gene calls are TRBV5-4 and TRBJ2-5; 10 positions match TRBD2. There are 19 residues in the CDR3. Unmatched junction bases numbered 13, after V lost 0 bases and J lost 2 bases. From germline, CDR1 is SGHNT and CDR2 YYREEE (reference sequence). DNA of the CDR3: TGTGCCAGCAGCTTGGCCAACAGCGGGGGGGCCAAGTCTCAAGAGACCCAGTACTTC. This gives the protein CASSLANSGGAKSQETQYF.

The chain recombines TRBV14 with TRBJ2-7; weak D call: TRBD1 (5 bases). Germline values: CDR1 SGHDN, CDR2 FVKESK. V lost 1 base and J lost 4, with 11 bases in between. The CDR3 runs to 14 residues. CDR3 sequence: CASSQGQLPYEQYF. For the CDR3, the DNA is TGTGCCAGCAGCCAAGGACAGTTACCATACGAGCAGTACTTC.

This clone has a handful of counts. The J gene is TRBJ1-1, the V gene TRBV5-1; D might be TRBD1 (5 bases). V was clipped by 4 bases and J by 1 base, with 8 bases between them. There are 13 residues in the CDR3. CDR1 is SGHRS and CDR2 is YFSETQ in the germline V gene. CDR3 in DNA: TGCGCCAGCAGCGCTGGACAGAACACTGAAGCTTTCTTT. Amino acids: CASSAGQNTEAFF.

The rearrangement joins TRBV12-5 to TRBJ2-1; maybe TRBD1 (6 bases). The CDR3 contains 14 residues. V was clipped by 6 bases and J by 7 bases, with 16 bases between them. CDR1 and CDR2 from the germline V gene are LGHNT and FRNRAP. CDR3 bases: TGTGCTAGTGGGGTCGGGACAATAAGGAATGAGCAGTTCTTC. It is translated as CASGVGTIRNEQFF. Full variable domain (missing parts from reference TRBV12-5 and TRBJ2-1): DARVTQTPRHKVTEMGQEVTMRCQPILGHNTVFWYRQTMMQGLELLAYFRNRAPLDDSGMPKDRFSAEMPDATLATLKIQPSEPRDSAVYFCASGVGTIRNEQFFGPGTRLTVL.

The V gene is TRBV4-1, the J gene TRBJ1-1; 8 bases map to TRBD1. The CDR3 spans 20 residues. Unmatched junction bases numbered 25, after V lost 3 bases and J lost 7 bases. Germline-derived CDR1 and CDR2 are MGHRA and YSYEKL. CDR3 region: CASSHPFRGQGSRLLGEAFF. The DNA of the CDR3 is TGCGCCAGCAGCCACCCATTCAGGGGGCAGGGGAGCAGACTATTAGGTGAAGCTTTCTTT.

The J gene is TRBJ2-1, the V gene TRBV6-1; 8 bases are shared with TRBD2. Per germline, CDR1 MNHNS and CDR2 SASEGT. The CDR3 is made up of 13 amino acids. Losses at the gene ends were 8 bases for V and 3 bases for J; bases not matched to a gene: 3. The CDR3 coding sequence is TGTGCCAGCGGGGCGGGGGGCTACAATGAGCAGTTCTTC. Residues: CASGAGGYNEQFF.

V and J are TRBV7-9 and TRBJ2-6; D remains unclear. Germline loops: CDR1 SEHNR, CDR2 FQNEAQ (reference sequence). The CDR3 is 16 residues long. Between the trimmed V and J ends, which lost 5 bases and 0 bases, there was a span of 11 bases. In nucleotides, the CDR3 is TGTGCCAGCAGCCTAAAGCCCCTCTCTGGGGCCAACGTCCTGACTTTC. Its translation is CASSLKPLSGANVLTF. Drawing the rest from reference TRBV7-9 and TRBJ2-6, the complete variable domain is DTGVSQNPRHKITKRGQNVTFRCDPISEHNRLYWYRQTLGQGPEFLTYFQNEAQLEKSRLLSDRFSAERPKGSFSTLEIQRTEQGDSAMYLCASSLKPLSGANVLTFGAGSRLTVL.

The chain recombines TRBV2 with TRBJ2-5; 8 positions agree with TRBD1. The DNA end lines up better with TRBJ2-7; the J call may be wrong. Germline-derived CDR1 and CDR2 are SNHLY and FYNNEI. CDR3 size: 14 residues. CDR3 residues: CASSGTGKVDEQYF. The CDR3 nucleotides read TGTGCCAGCAGTGGGACAGGGAAAGTCGACGAGCAGTACTTC.

This clone showed up just once. The J gene is TRBJ1-1, the V gene TRBV11-1; the D is unclear. The V gene lost 5 bases and the J gene lost 4 bases, with 8 bases spanning the gap. Per the germline V gene, CDR1 is SGHAT and CDR2 is FQDESV (reference sequence). The CDR3 extends over 12 amino acids. The CDR3 sequence: CASSLRGTEAFF. Written as DNA, the CDR3 is TGTGCCAGCAGCCTTCGAGGCACTGAAGCTTTCTTT.

This clone was detected once. This chain uses TRBV28 with TRBJ2-1, with D perhaps matching TRBD2 (6 bases). The CDR3 has 16 residues. Trimming left V 3 bases short and J 3 bases short, with 15 bases between. Germline V gives CDR1 MDHEN, CDR2 SYDVKM. The CDR3 loop reads CASSFSGTGNYNEQFF. CDR3 in DNA: TGTGCCAGCAGTTTCTCCGGGACTGGTAACTACAATGAGCAGTTCTTC. The full variable domain, its missing parts supplied by reference TRBV28 and TRBJ2-1, is DVKVTQSSRYLVKRTGEKVFLECVQDMDHENMFWYRQDPGLGLRLIYFSYDVKMKEKGDIPEGYSVSREKKERFSLILESASTNQTSMYLCASSFSGTGNYNEQFFGPGTRLTVL.

The chain carries TRBV28 and TRBJ2-5; 7 bases fit TRBD2. The CDR3 extends over 23 amino acids. The germline V gene encodes CDR1 MDHEN and CDR2 SYDVKM. V trimming: 4 bases; J trimming: 5 bases; junction bases outside the gene matches: 34. The DNA for the CDR3 is TGTGCCAGCAGTTCGCAGCAATCCCACCGTAATCGTCGACTAGCTAGCCCCTCGGAGACCCAGTACTTC. It specifies CASSSQQSHRNRRLASPSETQYF.

This sequence joins TRBV15 and TRBJ2-2; no clear D. The germline CDR1 and CDR2 sequences are LNHNV and YYDKDF (reference sequence). Trimming left V 2 bases short and J 3 bases short, with 13 bases between. This CDR3 is built from 16 residues. The CDR3 DNA reads as TGTGCCACCAGCAGACAGGTTTTTTCGGACACCGGGGAGCTGTTTTTT. This codes for CATSRQVFSDTGELFF.

The chain couples TRBV28 to TRBJ2-1; 7 bases are shared with TRBD2. This CDR3 has 15 residues. From germline, CDR1 is MDHEN and CDR2 SYDVKM. Trimming cost V 3 bases and J 9 bases; bases outside gene matches: 11. CDR3 residues: CASSFLTSGRGEQFF. The DNA of the CDR3 is TGTGCCAGCAGTTTTCTGACTAGTGGGAGGGGTGAGCAGTTCTTC. Using reference TRBV28 and TRBJ2-1 for the parts outside the CDR3, the full variable domain is DVKVTQSSRYLVKRTGEKVFLECVQDMDHENMFWYRQDPGLGLRLIYFSYDVKMKEKGDIPEGYSVSREKKERFSLILESASTNQTSMYLCASSFLTSGRGEQFFGPGTRLTVL.

In this sample, this clone turned up a few times. The chain links TRBV5-4 to TRBJ1-1, with D unresolved. CDR1 is SGHNT and CDR2 is YYREEE in the germline V gene (reference sequence). V was pared by 3 bases and J by 1 base, with 10 bases between. This CDR3 has 14 residues. Here the CDR3 DNA reads TGTGCCAGCAGCTGGAAGACACGGAACACTGAAGCTTTCTTT. This encodes CASSWKTRNTEAFF.

The gene calls are TRBV6-6 and TRBJ2-1, with TRBD1 matching over 10 bases. The CDR3 spans 16 residues. Germline values: CDR1 MNHNY, CDR2 SVGAGI (reference sequence). Germline trimming cut 6 bases from V and 5 bases from J; bases unmatched to any gene: 10. The CDR3, as DNA: TGTGCCAGCAGCCAAAGGGGACAGGGGACTCACAATGAGCAGTTCTTC. This translates into CASSQRGQGTHNEQFF.

The chain employs TRBV18 and TRBJ1-1; the match to TRBD1 covers 10 bases. The junction had 5 bases not matched to a gene; V was cut back by 1 base and J by 3 bases. Germline V CDR1 and CDR2: KGHSH, LQKENI. The CDR3 length is 16 residues. The CDR3 here is CASSPRQGAGDTEAFF. CDR3 in DNA: TGTGCCAGCTCACCACGACAGGGGGCAGGGGACACTGAAGCTTTCTTT.

This clone was observed a handful of times. V is TRBV10-1 and J is TRBJ2-5, with TRBD1 matching 7 bases. The length of the CDR3 is 12 residues. Germline assignment: CDR1 WNHNN and CDR2 SYGVQD (reference sequence). V shed 10 bases and J 3 bases; nucleotides not matched to a gene: 5. For the CDR3, the DNA is TGCGCCAACCCGACAGGGAAAGAGACCCAGTACTTC. This gives the protein CANPTGKETQYF.

The chain carries TRBV4-3 and TRBJ2-3, with unresolved D. From germline, CDR1 is LGHNA and CDR2 YSLEER. The V end lost 3 bases, the J end lost 3 bases, and 19 bases lay between the germline ends. The length of the CDR3 is 17 residues. The CDR3 DNA reads as TGCGCCAGCAGCCACACCCGAACAGAAACCCAGACAGATACGCAGTATTTT. Its protein is CASSHTRTETQTDTQYF.

V and J are TRBV10-2 and TRBJ2-7; possibly TRBD2 for D (5 bases). V lost 7 bases and J 2 bases, leaving 12 bases between the germline ends. This CDR3 has 13 amino acids. Germline V gives CDR1 WSHSY, CDR2 SAAADI. The CDR3 nucleotides read TGCGCCAGCACTCGGGATCCAACCTACGAGCAGTACTTC. Translated: CASTRDPTYEQYF.